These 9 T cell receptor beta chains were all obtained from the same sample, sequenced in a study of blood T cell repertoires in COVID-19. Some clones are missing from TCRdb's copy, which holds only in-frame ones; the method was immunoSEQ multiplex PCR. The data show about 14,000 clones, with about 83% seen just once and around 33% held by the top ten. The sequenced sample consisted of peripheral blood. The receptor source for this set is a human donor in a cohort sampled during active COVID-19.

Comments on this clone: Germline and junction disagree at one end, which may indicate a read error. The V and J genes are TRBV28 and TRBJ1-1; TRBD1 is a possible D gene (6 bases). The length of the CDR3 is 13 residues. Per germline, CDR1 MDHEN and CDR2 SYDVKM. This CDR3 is CASSFLGQGHRSF. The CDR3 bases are TGTGCCAGCAGTTTCTTGGGTCAGGGGCACCGCTCTTTT.

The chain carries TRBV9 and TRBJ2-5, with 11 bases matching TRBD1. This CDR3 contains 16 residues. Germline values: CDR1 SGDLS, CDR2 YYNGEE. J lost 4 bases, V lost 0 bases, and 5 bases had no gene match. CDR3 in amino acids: CASSVGGTGGRETQYF. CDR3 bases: TGTGCCAGCAGCGTAGGTGGGACAGGGGGACGAGAGACCCAGTACTTC.

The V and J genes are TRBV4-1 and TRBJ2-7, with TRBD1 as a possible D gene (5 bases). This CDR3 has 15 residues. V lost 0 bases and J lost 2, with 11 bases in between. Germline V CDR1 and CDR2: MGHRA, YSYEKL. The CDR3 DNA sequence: TGCGCCAGCAGCCAAGAGGGGCTGCTTCCCTACGAGCAGTACTTC. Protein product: CASSQEGLLPYEQYF.

The CDR3 DNA follows: TGTGCCAGTAGTATCTCAGTCGTCGTCGACAATGAGCAGTTCTTC. It specifies CASSISVVVDNEQFF. The chain joins TRBV19 to TRBJ2-1; D not resolved. Trimming left V 3 bases short and J 5 bases short, with 14 bases between. The CDR3 is made up of 15 amino acids. CDR1 is LNHDA, CDR2 SQIVND, per germline (reference sequence).

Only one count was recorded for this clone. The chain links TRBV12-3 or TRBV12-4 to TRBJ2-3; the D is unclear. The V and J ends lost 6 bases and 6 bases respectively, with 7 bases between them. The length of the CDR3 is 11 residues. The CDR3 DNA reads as TGTGCCAGCAGCCAGTTCGATACGCAGTATTTT. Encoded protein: CASSQFDTQYF.

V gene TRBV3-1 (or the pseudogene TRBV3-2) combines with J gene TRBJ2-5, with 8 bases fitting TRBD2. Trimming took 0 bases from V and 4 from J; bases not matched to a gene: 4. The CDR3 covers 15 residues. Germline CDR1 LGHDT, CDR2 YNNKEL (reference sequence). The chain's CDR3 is CASSQDRTSRETQYF. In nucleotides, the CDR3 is TGTGCCAGCAGCCAAGACAGGACTAGCAGAGAGACCCAGTACTTC.

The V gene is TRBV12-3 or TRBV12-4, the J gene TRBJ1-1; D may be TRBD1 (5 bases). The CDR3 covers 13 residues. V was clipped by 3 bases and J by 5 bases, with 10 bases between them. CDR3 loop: CASSFAGHTEAFF. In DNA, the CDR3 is TGTGCCAGCAGTTTCGCAGGGCATACTGAAGCTTTCTTT.

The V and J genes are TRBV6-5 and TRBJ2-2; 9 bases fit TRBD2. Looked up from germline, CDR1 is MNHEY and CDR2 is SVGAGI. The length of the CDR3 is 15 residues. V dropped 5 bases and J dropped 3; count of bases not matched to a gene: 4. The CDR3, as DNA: TGTGCCAGCAGTCCACTAGCGGGCTACACCGGGGAGCTGTTTTTT. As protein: CASSPLAGYTGELFF.

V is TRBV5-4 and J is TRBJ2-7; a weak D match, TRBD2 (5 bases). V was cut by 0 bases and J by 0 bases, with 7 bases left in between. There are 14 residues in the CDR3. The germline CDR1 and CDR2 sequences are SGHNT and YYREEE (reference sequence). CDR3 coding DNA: TGTGCCAGCAGCTTGGAGCGGAGCTCCTACGAGCAGTACTTC. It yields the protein CASSLERSSYEQYF.